These T cell receptor beta chains were read from a single sample in a study of radiation and T cells in renal cell carcinoma. Profiling relied on immunoSEQ multiplex PCR, and the TCRdb table lists in-frame clones only, not all of them. In the table there are 100,000 to 150,000 clones, about four fifths of which are singletons. Specimen: blood, collected from a patient whose treatment included radiotherapy and nephrectomy. The receptor source for this set is a man aged 45 to 65 with renal cell carcinoma. The conserved cysteine and the conserved F or W are not part of the CDR3 here.

TRBJ2-5,TRBV19,ASSIGTTPETQY
TRBJ1-2,TRBV29-1,SVVQGGDGYT
TRBJ2-2,TRBV5-6,ASSGTSGRAIANTGELF
TRBJ2-5,TRBV4-2,ASSLTWGGLETQY
TRBJ1-4,TRBV30,AWDGVLSNEKLF
TRBJ1-1,TRBV2,ASTKHRTGIANTEAF
TRBJ2-3,TRBV7-2,ASSPYPRTDTQY
TRBJ2-1,TRBV4-2,ASSPGLKNEQF
TRBJ1-3,TRBV5-1,ASSLSDGLNTIY
TRBJ2-1,TRBV5-6,ASSQAQF
TRBJ2-1,TRBV5-1,ASSLQSGSTYNEQF
TRBJ2-7,TRBV11-2,ASSPRGQGGTYEQY
TRBJ1-1,TRBV30,AQDWGGTEAF
TRBJ1-2,TRBV25-1,ASSEHGTGFDYGYT
TRBJ2-5,TRBV5-5,ASSTPWETQY
TRBJ1-5,TRBV5-3,ARSLDAGDTSNQPQH
TRBJ1-2,TRBV15,ATSRVAQLNYGYT
TRBJ1-5,TRBV30,AWSPGQRNQPQH
TRBJ1-1,TRBV9,ASTGEGSEAF
TRBJ1-1,TRBV5-5,ASSLKAGGFTEAF
TRBJ2-2,TRBV27,ASSLDRAGTGELF
TRBJ2-3,TRBV5-1,ASSLVGLPTDTQY
TRBJ2-2,TRBV2,ASRAGVSYTGELF
TRBJ1-2,TRBV30,AWSETGLGGYT
TRBJ2-1,TRBV6-6,ASTWTGTRNEQF
TRBJ2-7,TRBV10-2,ASTHLSSYEQY
TRBJ1-6,TRBV2,ASSDPPHLNNSPLH
TRBJ2-2,TRBV5-1,ASSLDSSGQGNTGELF
TRBJ2-6,TRBV7-9,ASSLPLQEKVSGANVLT
TRBJ2-1,TRBV9,ASSLGQTTYNEQF
TRBJ2-3,TRBV30,AWSETGTPHTQY
TRBJ2-7,TRBV7-9,ASSPRQSYEQY
TRBJ2-7,TRBV5-1,ASSLEDRGYEQY
TRBJ2-7,TRBV5-4,ASKTGREQY
TRBJ2-1,TRBV10-3,AISYREVYNEQF
TRBJ2-3,TRBV6-5,ASSRHGPTDTQY